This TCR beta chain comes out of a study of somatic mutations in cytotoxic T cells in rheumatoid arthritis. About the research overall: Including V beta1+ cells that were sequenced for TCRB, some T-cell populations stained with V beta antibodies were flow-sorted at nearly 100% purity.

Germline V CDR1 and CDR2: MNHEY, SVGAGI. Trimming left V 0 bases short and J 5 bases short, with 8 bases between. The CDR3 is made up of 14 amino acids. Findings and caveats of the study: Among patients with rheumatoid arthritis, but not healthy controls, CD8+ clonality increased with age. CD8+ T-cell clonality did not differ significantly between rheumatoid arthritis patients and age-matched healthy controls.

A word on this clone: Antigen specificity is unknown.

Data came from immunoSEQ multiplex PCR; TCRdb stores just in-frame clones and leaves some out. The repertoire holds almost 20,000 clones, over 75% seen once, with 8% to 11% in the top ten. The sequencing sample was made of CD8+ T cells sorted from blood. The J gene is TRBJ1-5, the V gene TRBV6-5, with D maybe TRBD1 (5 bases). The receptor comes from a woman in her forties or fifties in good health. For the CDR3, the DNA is TGTGCCAGCAGTTACTCAAGGGGAGATCAGCCCCAGCATTTT. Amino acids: CASSYSRGDQPQHF.